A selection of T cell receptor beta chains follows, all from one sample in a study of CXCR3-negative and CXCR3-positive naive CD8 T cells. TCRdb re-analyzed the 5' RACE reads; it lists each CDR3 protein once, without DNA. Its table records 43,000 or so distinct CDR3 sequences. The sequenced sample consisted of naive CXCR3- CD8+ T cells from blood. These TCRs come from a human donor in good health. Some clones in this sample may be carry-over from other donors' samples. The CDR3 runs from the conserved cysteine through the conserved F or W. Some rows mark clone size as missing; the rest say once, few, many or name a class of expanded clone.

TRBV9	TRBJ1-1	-	CASSPSALNTEAFF
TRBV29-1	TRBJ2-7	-	CSVEGPSYEQYF
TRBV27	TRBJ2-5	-	CASSSTSLAGGLQETQYF
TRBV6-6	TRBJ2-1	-	CASSYILAGNNEQFF
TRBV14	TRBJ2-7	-	CASSLQSSYEQYF
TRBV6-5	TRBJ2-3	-	CASSYAGGSDTQYF
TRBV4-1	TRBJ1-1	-	CASSQSGRAFF
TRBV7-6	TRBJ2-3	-	CASSLVAADTQYF
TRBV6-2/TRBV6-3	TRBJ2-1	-	CASSYSKSLVNRDEQFF
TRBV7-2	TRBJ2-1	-	CASSLEGQLYNEQFF
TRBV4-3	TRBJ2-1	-	CASSQDKGAGDPYNEQFF
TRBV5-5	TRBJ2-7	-	CASSINPTGRLAGRLPYEQYF
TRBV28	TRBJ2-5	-	CASTPRTSQETQYF
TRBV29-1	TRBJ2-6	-	CSVEGNSGANVLTF
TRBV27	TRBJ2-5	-	CASSFQETQYF
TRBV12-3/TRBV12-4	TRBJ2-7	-	CASSFTAAGEQYF
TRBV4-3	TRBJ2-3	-	CASSQDTFGGVLGTDTQYF
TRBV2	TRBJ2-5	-	CATRLRGGIQETQYF
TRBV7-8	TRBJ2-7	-	CASSFYRGDPSYEQYF
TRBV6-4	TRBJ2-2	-	CASSENAGVGGELFF
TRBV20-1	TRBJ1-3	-	CSARAGGPLFDGNTIYF
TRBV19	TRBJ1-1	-	CASTSHPDRPNTEAFF
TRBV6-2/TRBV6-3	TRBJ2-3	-	CASSSGTSGGDGTDTQYF
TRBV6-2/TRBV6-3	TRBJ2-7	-	CASSFPNSYEQYF
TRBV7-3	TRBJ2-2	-	CASSPTYTRGANTGELFF
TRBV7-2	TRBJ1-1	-	CASSLEASIVLMAEAFF
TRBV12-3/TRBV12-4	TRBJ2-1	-	CASRDREFWEQFF
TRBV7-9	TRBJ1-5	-	CASSLEGQGARQPQHF
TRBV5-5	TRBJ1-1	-	CASSLDLNTEAFF
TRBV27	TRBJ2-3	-	CASTFGGAPDTQYF
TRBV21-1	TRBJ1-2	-	CASSKDKNLGYGYTF
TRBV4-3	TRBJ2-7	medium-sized	CASSQVRRQSDEQYF
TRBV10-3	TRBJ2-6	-	CAISESEGSGANVLTF
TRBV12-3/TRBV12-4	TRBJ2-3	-	CASSPALVMNTQYF
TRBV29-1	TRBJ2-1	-	CSVTGTSGNEQFF
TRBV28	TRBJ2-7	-	CASSSLRDRVSYEQYF
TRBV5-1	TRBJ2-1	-	CASMGSGVYNEQFF
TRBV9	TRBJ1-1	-	CASSVDENTEAFF
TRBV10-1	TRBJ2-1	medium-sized	CASSDAQYSEQFF
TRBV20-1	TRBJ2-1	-	CSARDEDRSYNEQFF
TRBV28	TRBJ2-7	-	CASSFMAGDYEQYF
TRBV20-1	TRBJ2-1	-	CSASSGTSSYNEQFF
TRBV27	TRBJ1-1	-	CASSWGIYPTEAFF
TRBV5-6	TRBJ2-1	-	CASTYGYNEQFF
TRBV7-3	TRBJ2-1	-	CASSAGLAGVEQFF
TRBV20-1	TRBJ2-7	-	CSARDLGEDEQYF
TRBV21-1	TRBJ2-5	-	CASSNKGETQYF
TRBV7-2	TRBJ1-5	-	CASSGWGGNQPQHF
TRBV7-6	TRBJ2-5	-	CASSFLDKETQYF